Below, one T cell receptor (beta chain) is given with its context. These data come from a study of control samples from healthy donors and cancer patients. Repertoires were generated with immunoSEQ multiplex PCR, while TCRdb's copy carries only in-frame clones and drops some. The sample carries roughly 140,000 clones, more than 85% recorded once. Sample: blood. The sequence derives from a man aged 50 to 59 in good health.

For the CDR3, the DNA is TGTGCCAGCAGTTTAGGTGGATCTGGTAATGAAAAACTGTTTTTT. It specifies CASSLGGSGNEKLFF. V usage is TRBV28 and J usage is TRBJ1-4; no reliable D call. CDR1 MDHEN and CDR2 SYDVKM come from the germline V gene. The V and J ends lost 2 bases and 4 bases respectively, with 11 bases between them. The CDR3 has 15 residues.